The 9 T cell receptor beta chains presented below share a single source sample, sequenced in a study of cytomegalovirus exposure and HLA in healthy donors. Use of 60 Vbeta and 13 Jbeta primers characterized the PCR. TCRdb's copy holds only in-frame clones and misses some; the assay was immunoSEQ multiplex PCR. Among around 220,000 clones listed, roughly 80% were seen once. The sequenced sample was PBMCs. The receptors stem from a girl aged 2 to 9 in good health and CMV-seronegative.

This sequence joins TRBV18 and TRBJ1-1, with D perhaps matching TRBD1 (6 bases). Germline values: CDR1 KGHSH, CDR2 LQKENI. Between the trimmed V and J ends, which lost 6 bases and 7 bases, there was a span of 15 bases. The CDR3 is 13 amino acids. The CDR3 DNA sequence: TGTGCCAGCTCCCAAGAGCAGGGGAATGAAGCTTTCTTT. It translates to CASSQEQGNEAFF.

The rearrangement links TRBV7-9 to TRBJ1-4; 8 bases match TRBD1. The CDR3 is made up of 15 amino acids. V dropped 5 bases and J dropped 7; count of bases not matched to a gene: 9. Germline V lookup: CDR1 SEHNR, CDR2 FQNEAQ (reference sequence). Here the CDR3 DNA reads TGTGCCAGCAGCCGCAGACAGGGGCAGATTGAAAAACTGTTTTTT. Amino acids: CASSRRQGQIEKLFF.

The chain is built from TRBV30 and TRBJ2-3; TRBD2 matches 8 bases. Germline CDR1 reads GTSNPN; CDR2 reads SVGIG (reference sequence). CDR3 length equals 15 residues. V gave up 1 base and J gave up 3 bases; unmatched junction bases: 6. In DNA form, the CDR3 reads TGTGCCTGGAGTGGGTACGGACTAGCTACAGATACGCAGTATTTT. It specifies CAWSGYGLATDTQYF.

The V call is TRBV4-1, the J call TRBJ1-5; D perhaps matches TRBD1 (5 bases). Per the germline V gene, CDR1 is MGHRA and CDR2 is YSYEKL. The CDR3 loop spans 16 amino acids. V was cut by 6 bases and J by 7 bases, with 22 bases left in between. The CDR3 region has the DNA TGCGCCAGCAGAACTCACCTCTTTGACAGTTTCCAGCCCCAGCATTTT. Translation: CASRTHLFDSFQPQHF.

The genes are TRBV9 and TRBJ2-2, with TRBD2 identical over 7 bases. The CDR3 contains 15 residues. With 3 bases clipped from V and 6 bases from J, the junction kept 8 bases outside the gene matches. Germline CDR1 reads SGDLS; CDR2 reads YYNGEE. CDR3 loop: CASSGGGTTSGELFF. The CDR3 nucleotides are TGTGCCAGCAGCGGGGGGGGGACTACCTCCGGGGAGCTGTTTTTT.

The V gene is TRBV5-1, the J gene TRBJ2-1; 8 nucleotides line up with TRBD2. V lost 2 bases to trimming and J lost 0 bases; unmatched junction nucleotides: 7. Germline loops: CDR1 SGHRS, CDR2 YFSETQ. The CDR3 spans 17 residues. In nucleotides, the CDR3 is TGCGCCAGCAGCTTTGTTTCCAGCGGGAGCTCCTACAATGAGCAGTTCTTC. It yields the protein CASSFVSSGSSYNEQFF.

The chain uses TRBV27 and TRBJ2-3; 9 nucleotides match TRBD2. The CDR3 sequence is 16 residues long. CDR1 is MNHEY, CDR2 SMNVEV, per germline (reference sequence). The V gene end was trimmed by 2 bases and the J gene end by 2 bases; junction bases not matched to a gene: 5. This CDR3 is CASSLPRGGHTDTQYF. The CDR3 DNA reads TGTGCCAGCAGTTTACCGCGGGGGGGCCACACAGATACGCAGTATTTT.

This clone was observed a handful of times. This chain uses TRBV6-6 with TRBJ2-7, with a tentative D call TRBD2 (6 bases). The CDR3 length is 14 residues. Germline lookup yields CDR1 MNHNY and CDR2 SVGAGI (reference sequence). Trimming cost V 2 bases and J 2 bases, with 10 bases left between them. CDR3 bases: TGTGCCAGCAGTTACGGGACTGGAACCTACGAGCAGTACTTC. It yields the protein CASSYGTGTYEQYF.

The chain recombines TRBV5-6 with TRBJ2-1; 8 bases agree with TRBD2. CDR3 size: 16 residues. V lost 0 bases, J lost 4 bases, and 6 bases stayed unmatched. Germline CDR1 SGHDT, CDR2 YYEEEE. The CDR3 region is CASSLGISGVYNEQFF. The CDR3 bases are TGTGCCAGCAGCTTGGGAATTAGCGGGGTTTACAATGAGCAGTTCTTC.